This entry lists 24 T cell receptor beta chains sequenced from one sample in a study of human T cells and chemical hapten exposure. Time point of the sample: pre-sensitization, week 0. Documented treatment: therapeutic diphenylcyclopropenone sensitization with weekly scalp DPC. TCRdb re-called the RACE reads through MiXCR, storing one row per CDR3 protein. The sample comprises a few hundred thousand distinct CDR3 sequences, approximately 8.6% of which are singletons, and around 2.5% rests with the top ten. The sample consisted of whole blood, taken in connection with sensitization to the hapten diphenylcyclopropenone (DPC). The receptors here all came from a woman between 40 and 50 years old with alopecia areata. Some clones in this sample may be carry-over from other donors' samples.

The rearrangement uses TRBV27 and TRBJ2-7; weak D call: TRBD1 (6 bases). CDR1 MNHEY and CDR2 SMNVEV come from the germline V gene (reference sequence). The germline V and J ends were trimmed by 5 bases and 4 bases, with 12 bases remaining between them. The CDR3 extends over 13 amino acids. This CDR3 reads CASSHTTGYEQYF. CDR3 in DNA: TGTGCCAGCAGTCACACCACAGGGTACGAGCAGTACTTC.

The chain recombines TRBV5-1 with TRBJ2-3, with TRBD2 matching 9 bases. Germline V gene sequence: CDR1 SGHRS, CDR2 YFSETQ. This CDR3 has 16 residues. V lost 2 bases, J lost 4 bases, and 8 bases stayed unmatched. CDR3 sequence: CASSFGLSGSADTQYF. For the CDR3, the DNA is TGCGCCAGCAGCTTCGGGCTTAGCGGGAGTGCAGATACGCAGTATTTT. Looking up the rest from reference TRBV5-1 and TRBJ2-3 gives the full variable domain: KAGVTQTPRYLIKTRGQQVTLSCSPISGHRSVSWYQQTPGQGLQFLFEYFSETQRNKGNFPGRFSGRQFSNSRSEMNVSTLELGDSALYLCASSFGLSGSADTQYFGPGTRLTVL.

This clonotype appeared many times. V is TRBV28 and J is TRBJ2-1, with 9 bases lining up with TRBD1. CDR3 size: 15 residues. V was pared by 6 bases and J by 6 bases, with 9 bases of the junction left unmatched. Germline V gene sequence: CDR1 MDHEN, CDR2 SYDVKM. The CDR3 nucleotides are TGTGCCAGCAGCCCCGGGACAGGGCCCTTCAATGAGCAGTTCTTC. Residues: CASSPGTGPFNEQFF.

This clonotype has more than one count but fewer than ten. The V call is TRBV28, the J call TRBJ1-1; tentatively, D is TRBD1 (6 bases). CDR1 and CDR2 (germline): MDHEN, SYDVKM. Trimming took 5 bases from V and 1 from J, leaving 11 bases between them. The CDR3 covers 14 residues. CDR3 region: CASSGTDRNTEAFF. The DNA of the CDR3 is TGTGCCAGCAGTGGTACGGACAGGAACACTGAAGCTTTCTTT.

This clonotype turned up a few times. One end of the junction varies from germline; a read error may be responsible. The chain recombines TRBV2 with TRBJ1-4, with D uncertain. Germline values: CDR1 SNHLY, CDR2 FYNNEI. The CDR3 length is 13 residues. Here the CDR3 DNA reads TGTGCCAGCAGTGGCCCCCCAGTGGCGCCTAAAGTTTTT. Translating gives CASSGPPVAPKVF. Based on the CDR3 plus reference TRBV2 and TRBJ1-4, the full variable domain is EPEVTQTPSHQVTQMGQEVILRCVPISNHLYFYWYRQILGQKVEFLVSFYNNEISEKSEIFDDQFSVERPDGSNFTLKIRSTKLEDSAMYFCASSGPPVAPKVFGSGTQLSVL.

The CDR3 is CASSTSGFYGYTF. The CDR3 nucleotides are TGTGCCAGCAGCACTTCAGGGTTTTATGGCTACACCTTC. V and J are TRBV7-9 and TRBJ1-2; perhaps TRBD1 as D (5 bases). V lost 5 bases to trimming and J lost 5 bases, with 12 bases between them. The germline gives CDR1 SEHNR, CDR2 FQNEAQ (reference sequence). This CDR3 contains 13 residues.

This clonotype was recorded a few times. The genes are TRBV28 and TRBJ1-4, with D maybe TRBD1 (5 bases). V lost 5 bases, J lost 10 bases, and 17 bases lay in between. The CDR3 runs to 14 residues. The germline V gene has CDR1 MDHEN and CDR2 SYDVKM. CDR3 sequence: CASSVGGAEGKLFF. CDR3 nucleotide sequence: TGTGCCAGCAGTGTCGGAGGGGCCGAGGGAAAACTGTTTTTT.

A few counts support this clonotype. The chain is built from TRBV27 and TRBJ1-5, with TRBD1 as a possible D gene (6 bases). The V gene's germline CDR1 is MNHEY and CDR2 SMNVEV (reference sequence). Between the trimmed V and J ends, which lost 6 bases and 0 bases, there was a span of 24 bases. This CDR3 has 19 amino acids. CDR3 sequence reads: CASRRGTSRGLYSNQPQHF. CDR3 bases: TGTGCCAGCAGAAGGGGGACATCCAGGGGATTATATAGCAATCAGCCCCAGCATTTT.

The chain is built from TRBV11-2 and TRBJ2-7, with 7 positions matching TRBD2. V shed 4 bases and J 8 bases; nucleotides not matched to a gene: 5. Germline CDR1 and CDR2: SGHAT and FQNNGV. The CDR3 runs to 12 residues. Written as DNA, the CDR3 is TGTGCCAGCAGCTCTAGCGGCCCCCAGCAGTACTTC. It specifies CASSSSGPQQYF. The whole variable domain, filled in from reference TRBV11-2 and TRBJ2-7, reads EAGVAQSPRYKIIEKRQSVAFWCNPISGHATLYWYQQILGQGPKLLIQFQNNGVVDDSQLPKDRFSAERLKGVDSTLKIQPAKLEDSAVYLCASSSSGPQQYFGPGTRLTVT.

This clonotype was counted a few times. V and J are TRBV13 and TRBJ2-7; perhaps D is TRBD1 or TRBD2 (5 bases each). CDR1 is PRHDT and CDR2 is FYEKMQ in the germline V gene (reference sequence). The CDR3 covers 14 residues. V lost 2 bases to trimming and J lost 2 bases, with 10 bases between them. In DNA, the CDR3 is TGTGCCAGCAGCTTACGGGGCCCGACCTACGAGCAGTACTTC. Encoded protein: CASSLRGPTYEQYF. Full variable domain (missing parts from reference TRBV13 and TRBJ2-7): AAGVIQSPRHLIKEKRETATLKCYPIPRHDTVYWYQQGPGQDPQFLISFYEKMQSDKGSIPDRFSAQQFSDYHSELNMSSLELGDSALYFCASSLRGPTYEQYFGPGTRLTVT.

This clonotype was seen a few times. The chain has TRBV5-6 and TRBJ2-5; 10 bases are shared with TRBD2. The V and J ends lost 2 bases and 2 bases, in that order; junction bases with no gene match: 12. CDR1 and CDR2 from the germline V gene are SGHDT and YYEEEE. The CDR3 loop spans 18 amino acids. The DNA of the CDR3 is TGTGCCAGCAGCTTTACGGGGCTAGCGGGAGTAGGGCAAGAGACCCAGTACTTC. This encodes CASSFTGLAGVGQETQYF.

The V and J genes are TRBV20-1 and TRBJ1-5, with D uncertain. CDR1 and CDR2 from the germline V gene are DFQATT and SNEGSKA (reference sequence). Trimming pared 2 bases from V and 3 bases from J, leaving 8 bases between. This CDR3 region has 13 residues. CDR3 DNA: TGCAGTGCTAGAACCATGAACAATCAGCCCCAGCATTTT. This sequence encodes CSARTMNNQPQHF.

This clonotype showed up just a few times. The chain links TRBV11-2 to TRBJ2-4; D is ambiguous. Germline V lookup: CDR1 SGHAT, CDR2 FQNNGV. This CDR3 is built from 17 residues. V dropped 5 bases and J dropped 2 bases, with 19 bases sitting between them. This CDR3 is CASSEASVGVTKNIQYF. The CDR3 nucleotides read TGTGCCAGCAGCGAGGCCAGCGTGGGTGTAACCAAAAACATTCAGTACTTC.

The rearrangement links TRBV27 to TRBJ2-1, with 10 bases matching TRBD2. This CDR3 spans 15 amino acids. Germline V gene sequence: CDR1 MNHEY, CDR2 SMNVEV (reference sequence). V lost 5 bases to trimming and J lost 4 bases; unmatched junction nucleotides: 5. In DNA, the CDR3 is TGTGCCAGCAGTCCTAGCGGGAGTGGGTACAATGAGCAGTTCTTC. Translated, it gives CASSPSGSGYNEQFF.

This clonotype was seen once. Since a much larger clone is just one base distant, this may be a read error. This chain connects TRBV12-3 or TRBV12-4 to TRBJ2-1, with 9 bases fitting TRBD1. The CDR3 spans 14 residues. Trimming removed 3 bases from V and 9 bases from J; junction bases left unmatched: 6. The CDR3 reads CASSLTGGSSEQFF. CDR3 bases: TGTGCCAGCAGTTTGACAGGGGGTAGCAGTGAGCAGTTCTTC.

This clonotype came up a few times. The V call is TRBV5-4, the J call TRBJ2-7, with 7 bases that match TRBD1. The CDR3 totals 15 residues. Germline CDR1 and CDR2: SGHNT and YYREEE (reference sequence). V lost 4 bases and J lost 2; bases outside the gene matches: 9. CDR3 nucleotides: TGTGCCAGCAGCACACCCCCCCAGGGGGCCTACGAGCAGTACTTC. Translating gives CASSTPPQGAYEQYF.

There are a few counts of this clonotype. The CDR3 bases are TGTGCCAGCGGGGAGACTAGCGATTGGTACAATGAGCAGTTCTTC. Its translation: CASGETSDWYNEQFF. This chain connects TRBV6-5 to TRBJ2-1; TRBD2 matches 8 bases. This CDR3 has 15 amino acids. The germline V gene encodes CDR1 MNHEY and CDR2 SVGAGI. V shed 8 bases, J shed 4 bases, and the junction held 10 bases outside the gene matches.

This clonotype was observed at least ten times. The chain employs TRBV21-1 and TRBJ1-5; TRBD1, the table's D call, was not compared with the DNA. TRBV21-1 constitutes a pseudogene. The CDR3 is made up of 16 amino acids. Here the CDR3 reads CASSKEDTGVGQPQHF. DNA of the CDR3: TGTGCCAGCAGCAAAGAGGATACAGGGGTCGGTCAGCCCCAGCATTTT.

The CDR3, as DNA: TGTGCCAGCGCCGGGGGTGCAGATACGCAGTATTTT. This sequence encodes CASAGGADTQYF. The chain combines TRBV28 with TRBJ2-3; D is possibly TRBD2 (6 bases). Germline V gene sequence: CDR1 MDHEN, CDR2 SYDVKM. The CDR3 is 12 residues long. Deletions cut 8 bases from V and 4 bases from J, with 10 bases between.

This clonotype has at least ten counts. This CDR3 is CASSLTLLSTDTQYF. In nucleotides, the CDR3 is TGTGCCAGCAGCTTAACCCTCCTTAGCACAGATACGCAGTATTTT. V and J are TRBV7-6 and TRBJ2-3; D call uncertain. This CDR3 has 15 residues. CDR1 and CDR2 from the germline V gene are SGHVS and FNYEAQ. Trimming took off 2 bases at V and 0 bases at J, with 9 bases between the two ends.

A few counts support this clonotype. The rearrangement joins TRBV10-3 to TRBJ2-5, with D possibly TRBD2 on 6 matching bases. Germline assignment: CDR1 ENHRY and CDR2 SYGVKD. The germline V and J ends were trimmed by 4 bases and 4 bases, with 10 bases remaining between them. The CDR3 has 13 amino acids. The DNA for the CDR3 is TGTGCCATCAGTGGAAAAGCGGGAGAGACCCAGTACTTC. Translated: CAISGKAGETQYF.

The CDR3 loop reads CATSDHALRGQYF. CDR3 nucleotides: TGTGCCACCAGTGACCACGCTCTAAGGGGGCAGTACTTC. The V gene is TRBV24-1, the J gene TRBJ2-7; possibly TRBD1 for D (5 bases). Trimming shortened V by 4 bases and J by 9 bases, and 15 bases separated the two germline ends. This CDR3 is 13 amino acids long. Germline V gene data show CDR1 as KGHDR and CDR2 as SFDVKD.

This clonotype was seen only a few times. The chain links TRBV20-1 to TRBJ2-3; perhaps TRBD2 as D (6 bases). The CDR3 is 14 residues long. V was shortened by 3 bases and J by 0 bases, with 10 bases between the two germline ends. Germline loops: CDR1 DFQATT, CDR2 SNEGSKA (reference sequence). The CDR3 nucleotides are TGCAGTGCTAGCGGGAGAGGGAGCACAGATACGCAGTATTTT. This codes for CSASGRGSTDTQYF.

For the CDR3, the DNA is TGCAGTGCTAGGGCGGCTAGCGGGAGTATTTCCTACGAGCAGTACTTC. Translated, it gives CSARAASGSISYEQYF. This chain uses TRBV20-1 with TRBJ2-7, with 10 nucleotides matching TRBD2. The CDR3 is 16 amino acids. Germline-derived CDR1 and CDR2 are DFQATT and SNEGSKA (reference sequence). Losses at the gene ends were 3 bases for V and 1 base for J; bases not matched to a gene: 9.